The 21 T cell receptor beta chains below all came from one sample that was sequenced in a study of preoperative IRX-2 immunotherapy in early breast cancer. Treatment given: preoperative locoregional IRX-2 cytokine immunotherapy. The assay was immunoSEQ multiplex PCR, and TCRdb's table has in-frame clones only and misses some. The sample yields around 13,000 clones, roughly 91% seen once. Collection of the sample occurred from a patient treated with IRX-2 immunotherapy. The receptors were sampled from a human donor with breast cancer.

The chain combines TRBV18 with TRBJ2-1; tentatively, D is TRBD2 (6 bases). Germline-derived CDR1 and CDR2 are KGHSH and LQKENI. CDR3 size: 13 residues. Trimming pared 3 bases from V and 3 bases from J, leaving 6 bases between. The CDR3, as DNA: TGTGCCAGCTCACCGGACTACTACAATGAGCAGTTCTTC. Translation: CASSPDYYNEQFF.

The chain carries TRBV20-1 and TRBJ2-2, with D possibly matching TRBD1 (6 bases). The V and J ends lost 6 bases and 7 bases respectively, with 9 bases between them. This CDR3 contains 11 residues. Germline V gives CDR1 DFQATT, CDR2 SNEGSKA (reference sequence). This CDR3 is CSAAQGGELFF. CDR3 coding DNA: TGCAGTGCCGCACAGGGCGGGGAGCTGTTTTTT.

The gene calls are TRBV10-3 and TRBJ2-7; 10 nucleotides match TRBD1. CDR3 length equals 15 residues. Germline-derived CDR1 and CDR2 are ENHRY and SYGVKD. V lost 2 bases and J lost 3; bases outside the gene matches: 4. Here the CDR3 DNA reads TGTGCCATCAGTGAGGGGACAGGGGCACTCTACGAGCAGTACTTC. Translation gives CAISEGTGALYEQYF.

The chain combines TRBV28 with TRBJ1-5, with 7 bases aligning to TRBD1. This CDR3 has 14 residues. The germline V gene encodes CDR1 MDHEN and CDR2 SYDVKM. V was pared by 6 bases and J by 0 bases, with 2 bases of the junction left unmatched. Here the CDR3 reads CASRRQGSNQPQHF. Here the CDR3 DNA reads TGTGCCAGCAGAAGACAGGGTAGCAATCAGCCCCAGCATTTT.

The chain has TRBV10-2 and TRBJ2-3; no definite D call. Germline CDR1 is WSHSY and CDR2 is SAAADI. With 4 bases removed from V and 5 bases from J, the gap between germline ends came to 10 bases. The CDR3 contains 13 residues. Written as DNA, the CDR3 is TGCGCCAGCAGTGTTGGCAACCAAGATACGCAGTATTTT. This sequence encodes CASSVGNQDTQYF.

CDR3 bases: TGTGCCAGCAGGGGCGGGGCAGTGGGCACTGAAGCTTTCTTT. Its protein product is CASRGGAVGTEAFF. The rearrangement uses TRBV27 and TRBJ1-1, with D perhaps TRBD1 (5 bases). V lost 6 bases, J lost 4 bases, and 15 bases lay in between. The CDR3 covers 14 residues. Germline V gene sequence: CDR1 MNHEY, CDR2 SMNVEV (reference sequence).

The chain combines TRBV6-4 with TRBJ2-3; possible D gene TRBD1, 5 bases. This CDR3 has 15 residues. Germline CDR1 and CDR2: MRHNA and SNTAGT. V shed 5 bases and J shed 1 base, with 13 bases lying between them. The DNA of the CDR3 is TGTGCCAGCAGTTATCAGGGTATAGGCACAGATACGCAGTATTTT. Protein: CASSYQGIGTDTQYF.

The V call is TRBV5-1, the J call TRBJ2-5; no firm D call. Germline V gives CDR1 SGHRS, CDR2 YFSETQ. There are 14 residues in the CDR3. V was clipped by 1 base and J by 1 base, with 8 bases between them. The CDR3 sequence: CASSLHSPQETQYF. CDR3 coding DNA: TGCGCCAGCAGCTTGCACAGTCCCCAAGAGACCCAGTACTTC.

The rearrangement links TRBV11-3 to TRBJ2-3; 11 bases are a match to TRBD2. Germline V CDR1 and CDR2: SGHNT, YENEEA. J gave up 4 bases and V 6 bases, and 12 bases lay outside the gene matches. This CDR3 comprises 17 residues. CDR3 nucleotide sequence: TGTGCCAGCAGTTTTGATTTGGGACTAGCGGACGCAGATACGCAGTATTTT. Amino acids: CASSFDLGLADADTQYF. Based on the CDR3 plus reference TRBV11-3 and TRBJ2-3, the full variable domain is EAGVVQSPRYKIIEKKQPVAFWCNPISGHNTLYWYLQNLGQGPELLIRYENEEAVDDSQLPKDRFSAERLKGVDSTLKIQPAELGDSAVYLCASSFDLGLADADTQYFGPGTRLTVL.

The chain recombines TRBV28 with TRBJ1-2; 9 bases are a match to TRBD1. Germline loops: CDR1 MDHEN, CDR2 SYDVKM. The CDR3 length is 14 residues. J gave up 8 bases and V 3 bases, and 7 bases lay outside the gene matches. CDR3 residues: CASSLGTGQAGYTF. CDR3 DNA: TGTGCCAGCAGTTTGGGGACAGGGCAGGCGGGCTACACCTTC.

The rearrangement links TRBV4-2 to TRBJ2-4, with TRBD1 identical over 7 bases. J was trimmed by 4 bases and V by 0 bases; bases with no gene match: 6. The germline V gene has CDR1 LGHNA and CDR2 YNFKEQ. This CDR3 region has 16 residues. The CDR3, as DNA: TGTGCCAGCAGCCAAGACACCCCGGGACAGAAAAACATTCAGTACTTC. Translating it yields CASSQDTPGQKNIQYF.

The chain has TRBV19 and TRBJ2-5; TRBD2 matches 9 bases. Germline V gene sequence: CDR1 LNHDA, CDR2 SQIVND (reference sequence). The CDR3 spans 17 residues. V lost 1 base to trimming and J lost 1 base; unmatched junction nucleotides: 7. CDR3 coding DNA: TGTGCCAGTAGTATAGCCCGACGCGGGGGGGGCCAAGAGACCCAGTACTTC. It translates to CASSIARRGGGQETQYF.

The chain joins TRBV10-3 to TRBJ1-1; 8 bases agree with TRBD1. The CDR3 sequence is 14 residues long. The germline gives CDR1 ENHRY, CDR2 SYGVKD. The junction had 1 base not matched to a gene; V was cut back by 3 bases and J by 1 base. The CDR3 bases are TGTGCCATCAGTGATCAGGGGGCGAACACTGAAGCTTTCTTT. It is translated as CAISDQGANTEAFF.

This sequence joins TRBV29-1 and TRBJ1-2; 12 bases fit TRBD1. This CDR3 has 17 amino acids. Germline loops: CDR1 SQVTM, CDR2 ANQGSEA. The V and J ends lost 6 bases and 4 bases, in that order; junction bases with no gene match: 15. CDR3 bases: TGCAGCGTCGACGACGCCGGGACAGGGGGCGGTGGCTATGGCTACACCTTC. Protein: CSVDDAGTGGGGYGYTF.

This clone has only one observation. The J gene is TRBJ1-2, the V gene TRBV6-5; unclear D gene. From germline, CDR1 is MNHEY and CDR2 SVGAGI. V was trimmed by 2 bases and J by 8 bases, leaving 15 bases between them. The CDR3 runs 14 residues. CDR3 nucleotides: TGTGCCAGCAGTTACACCTCCGGGCCAAAGGGCTACACCTTC. Translation: CASSYTSGPKGYTF.

The chain uses TRBV6-5 and TRBJ2-1; D gene unclear. The CDR3 runs 15 residues. Trimming left V 5 bases short and J 2 bases short, with 13 bases between. The V gene's germline CDR1 is MNHEY and CDR2 SVGAGI. CDR3 residues: CASSPVPGTYNEQFF. CDR3 nucleotide sequence: TGTGCCAGCAGTCCCGTGCCGGGTACCTACAATGAGCAGTTCTTC.

The V call is TRBV5-5, the J call TRBJ2-7; TRBD1 aligns across 8 bases. CDR3 length equals 14 residues. Germline lookup yields CDR1 SGHKS and CDR2 YYEKEE (reference sequence). The J segment lost 2 bases and the V segment lost 4 bases, leaving 5 bases of the junction unmatched. The CDR3 DNA sequence: TGTGCCAGCAGCACGACAGGGGCGGCCTACGAGCAGTACTTC. Translating gives CASSTTGAAYEQYF.

The V and J genes are TRBV6-1 and TRBJ2-7; D is possibly TRBD2 (5 bases). The germline V gene has CDR1 MNHNS and CDR2 SASEGT. The CDR3 is 13 residues long. V lost 8 bases, J lost 3 bases, and 14 bases lay in between. The DNA of the CDR3 is TGTGCCAGCGCGAGGGCATCCTTCTACGAGCAGTACTTC. This gives the protein CASARASFYEQYF.

The chain couples TRBV7-9 to TRBJ2-5; 8 bases fit TRBD1. Losses at the gene ends were 5 bases for V and 4 bases for J; bases not matched to a gene: 6. The CDR3 runs to 14 residues. Germline V lookup: CDR1 SEHNR, CDR2 FQNEAQ (reference sequence). CDR3 in amino acids: CASSAGQGRETQYF. CDR3 bases: TGTGCCAGCAGCGCCGGACAGGGACGAGAGACCCAGTACTTC. Together with reference TRBV7-9 and TRBJ2-5, the CDR3 gives the full variable domain: DTGVSQNPRHKITKRGQNVTFRCDPISEHNRLYWYRQTLGQGPEFLTYFQNEAQLEKSRLLSDRFSAERPKGSFSTLEIQRTEQGDSAMYLCASSAGQGRETQYFGPGTRLLVL.

This rearrangement joins TRBV7-6 to TRBJ1-5; tentatively, D is TRBD1 (5 bases). Germline V gene data show CDR1 as SGHVS and CDR2 as FNYEAQ. V was clipped by 9 bases and J by 3 bases, with 12 bases between them. The CDR3 sequence is 13 residues long. The CDR3 reads CASSRDFNQPQHF. DNA of the CDR3: TGTGCCAGTAGCCGGGACTTCAATCAGCCCCAGCATTTT.

The rearrangement uses TRBV30 and TRBJ2-7; 7 bases fit TRBD2. CDR1 is GTSNPN, CDR2 SVGIG, per germline (reference sequence). This CDR3 has 17 amino acids. V gave up 2 bases and J gave up 2 bases; unmatched junction bases: 15. The CDR3 loop is CAWSPPPRLAVTYEQYF. Written as DNA, the CDR3 is TGTGCCTGGAGTCCACCACCCAGGCTAGCGGTCACCTACGAGCAGTACTTC.